This T cell receptor (beta chain) comes out of a study of vaccination effects on CD4 cells after COVID-19. The CDR3 consists of 14 residues. The germline CDR1 and CDR2 sequences are MNHEY and SVGAGI. V was shortened by 2 bases and J by 1 base, with 8 bases between the two germline ends. This clone was counted a few times. Its cognate antigen is unknown. TCRdb keeps only in-frame clones here, not all; method: immunoSEQ multiplex PCR. This table has tens of thousands of clones, more than 70% appearing once. ViraFEST used viral peptide pools to expand antigen-specific CD4+ T cells before sequencing. Cells that had been cultured for nine to eleven days were the source of isolated CD4+ T cells. Subjects were given two BNT162b2 or mRNA-1273 vaccine doses.

The sample in question was CD4+ T cells from PBMCs cultured with HCoV-229E spike peptides, obtained after COVID-19 vaccination. This TCR was sampled from a human donor who received a COVID-19 vaccine. The chain links TRBV6-5 to TRBJ1-1; a possible D gene is TRBD1 (5 bases). The CDR3 spells CASSYRDANTEAFF. CDR3 DNA: TGTGCCAGCAGTTACCGGGACGCGAACACTGAAGCTTTCTTT.